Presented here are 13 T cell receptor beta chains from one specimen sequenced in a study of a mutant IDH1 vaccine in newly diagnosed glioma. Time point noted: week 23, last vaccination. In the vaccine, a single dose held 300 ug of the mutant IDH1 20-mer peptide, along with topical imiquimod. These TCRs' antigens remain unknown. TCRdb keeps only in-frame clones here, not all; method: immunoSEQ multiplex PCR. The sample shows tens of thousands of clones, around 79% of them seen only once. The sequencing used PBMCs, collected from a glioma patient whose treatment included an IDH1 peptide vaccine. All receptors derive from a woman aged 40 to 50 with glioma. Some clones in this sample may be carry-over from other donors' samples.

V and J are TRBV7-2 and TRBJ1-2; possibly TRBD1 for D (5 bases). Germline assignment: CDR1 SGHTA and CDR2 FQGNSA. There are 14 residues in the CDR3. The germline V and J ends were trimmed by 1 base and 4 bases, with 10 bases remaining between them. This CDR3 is CASSLEGRRYGYTF. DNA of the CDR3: TGTGCCAGCAGCTTAGAGGGGCGGCGCTATGGCTACACCTTC.

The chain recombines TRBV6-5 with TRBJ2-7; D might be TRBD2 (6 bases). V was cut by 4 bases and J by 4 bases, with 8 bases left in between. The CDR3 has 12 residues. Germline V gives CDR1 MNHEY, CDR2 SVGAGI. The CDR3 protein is CASSSRGYEQYF. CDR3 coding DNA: TGTGCCAGCAGTTCCCGGGGGTACGAGCAGTACTTC.

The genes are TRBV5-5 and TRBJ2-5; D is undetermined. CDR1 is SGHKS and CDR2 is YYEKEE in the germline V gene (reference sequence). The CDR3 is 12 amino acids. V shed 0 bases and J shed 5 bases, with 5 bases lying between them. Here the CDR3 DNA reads TGTGCCAGCAGCTTGGCCGTGGAGACCCAGTACTTC. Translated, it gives CASSLAVETQYF.

The chain's CDR3 is CASSVSQGLGETQYF. CDR3 DNA: TGTGCCAGCAGCGTATCCCAGGGCCTGGGGGAGACCCAGTACTTC. The J gene is TRBJ2-5, the V gene TRBV9; possibly TRBD1 for D (5 bases). Trimming removed 1 base from V and 5 bases from J, with 15 bases in between. The CDR3 contains 15 residues. Germline-derived CDR1 and CDR2 are SGDLS and YYNGEE.

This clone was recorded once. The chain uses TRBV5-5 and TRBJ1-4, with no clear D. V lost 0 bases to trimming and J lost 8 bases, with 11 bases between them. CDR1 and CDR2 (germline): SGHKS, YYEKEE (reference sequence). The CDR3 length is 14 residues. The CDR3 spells CASSLESGTEKLFF. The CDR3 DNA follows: TGTGCCAGCAGCTTGGAATCGGGAACCGAAAAACTGTTTTTT.

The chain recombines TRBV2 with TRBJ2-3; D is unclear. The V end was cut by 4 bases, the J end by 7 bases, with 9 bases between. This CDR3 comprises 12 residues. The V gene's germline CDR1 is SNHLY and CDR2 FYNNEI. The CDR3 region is CASSVVAHTQYF. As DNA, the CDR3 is TGTGCCAGCAGTGTTGTGGCACATACGCAGTATTTT.

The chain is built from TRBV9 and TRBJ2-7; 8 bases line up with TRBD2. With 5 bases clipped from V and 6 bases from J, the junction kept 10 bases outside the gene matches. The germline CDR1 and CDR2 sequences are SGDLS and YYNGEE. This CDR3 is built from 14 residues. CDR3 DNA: TGTGCCAGCAGAGCGGGACTAGGTTTAGGCGAGCAGTACTTC. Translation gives CASRAGLGLGEQYF.

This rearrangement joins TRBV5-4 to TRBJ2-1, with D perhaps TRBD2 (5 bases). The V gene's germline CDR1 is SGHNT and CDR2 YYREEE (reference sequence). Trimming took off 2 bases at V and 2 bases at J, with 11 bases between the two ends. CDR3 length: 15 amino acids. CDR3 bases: TGTGCCAGCAGCTTTGCGAGGGAGACCTACAATGAGCAGTTCTTC. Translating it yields CASSFARETYNEQFF.

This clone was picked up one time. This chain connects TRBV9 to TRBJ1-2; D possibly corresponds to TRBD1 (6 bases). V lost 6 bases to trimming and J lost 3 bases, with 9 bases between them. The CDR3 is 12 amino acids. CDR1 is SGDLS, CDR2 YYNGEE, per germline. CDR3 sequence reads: CASKNRDYGYTF. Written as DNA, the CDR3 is TGTGCCAGCAAAAACAGGGACTATGGCTACACCTTC.

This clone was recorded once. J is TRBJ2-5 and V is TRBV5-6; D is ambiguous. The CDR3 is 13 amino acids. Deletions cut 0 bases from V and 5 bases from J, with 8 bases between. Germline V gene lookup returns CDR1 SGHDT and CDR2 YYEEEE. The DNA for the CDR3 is TGTGCCAGCAGCTTGGGGGCGCGGGAGACCCAGTACTTC. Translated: CASSLGARETQYF.

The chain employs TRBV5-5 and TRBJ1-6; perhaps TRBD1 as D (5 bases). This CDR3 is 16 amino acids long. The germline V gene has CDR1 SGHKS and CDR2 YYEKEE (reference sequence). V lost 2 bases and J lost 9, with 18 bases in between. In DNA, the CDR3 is TGTGCCAGCAGCTTCGAAGAGGGGAGCGTTGGTTCACCCCTCCACTTT. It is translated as CASSFEEGSVGSPLHF.

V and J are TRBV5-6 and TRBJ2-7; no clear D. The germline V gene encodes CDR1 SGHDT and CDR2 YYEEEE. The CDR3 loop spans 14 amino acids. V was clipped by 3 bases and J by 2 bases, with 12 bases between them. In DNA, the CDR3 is TGTGCCAGCAGCTCGGCCTCCCAAGCCTACGAGCAGTACTTC. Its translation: CASSSASQAYEQYF.

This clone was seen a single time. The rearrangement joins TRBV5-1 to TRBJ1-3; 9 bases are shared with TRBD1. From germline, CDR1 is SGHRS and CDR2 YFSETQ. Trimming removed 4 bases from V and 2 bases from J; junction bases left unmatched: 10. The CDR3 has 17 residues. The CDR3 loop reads CASSRSGQGRAGNTIYF. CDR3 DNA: TGCGCCAGCAGCAGGTCAGGACAGGGGCGCGCTGGAAACACCATATATTTT.